This TCR beta chain comes out of a study of blood T cell repertoires in COVID-19. Turning to the study itself: T cells, B-cell-depleted T cells, or PBMCs provided the cDNA or gDNA that served as material.

Germline values: CDR1 KGHSH, CDR2 LQKENI. There are 17 residues in the CDR3. After removal of 0 bases from V and 6 bases from J, the junction contained 8 bases not matched to a gene. Those who participated ranged in age from roughly 18 to 95 years and resided in about two dozen US areas. Cohorts were determined from participant-reported clinical history. In the original workflow: The assay estimated nucleated cells by amplifying reference gene primers. Here immunoSEQ multiplex PCR was the method, and the copy in TCRdb shows in-frame clones only, minus some. V and J calls and clone size are as listed in that table; D and trimming were resolved from the DNA. Here the sample spans about 160,000 clones, about 83% being singletons.

The chain combines TRBV18 with TRBJ1-5; the match to TRBD1 covers 10 bases. The sequence was collected from a woman in her 50s in a cohort exposed to, infected with or recovered from COVID-19 (not recorded which). What was sequenced was PBMCs or T cells enriched from blood (not recorded which). CDR3 region: CASSPPGQGGMIQPQHF. DNA for the CDR3: TGTGCCAGCTCACCACCAGGACAGGGGGGTATGATTCAGCCCCAGCATTTT.